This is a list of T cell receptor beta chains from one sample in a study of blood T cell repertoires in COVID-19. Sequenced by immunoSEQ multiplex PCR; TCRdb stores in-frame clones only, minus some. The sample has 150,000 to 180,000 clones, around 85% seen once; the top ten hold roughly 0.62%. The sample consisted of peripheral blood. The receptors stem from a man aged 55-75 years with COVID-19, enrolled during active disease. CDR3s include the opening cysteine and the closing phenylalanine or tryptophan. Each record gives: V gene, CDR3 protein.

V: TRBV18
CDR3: CASSPGDARSYGYTF

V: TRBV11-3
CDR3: CASSLDTTAYGYTF

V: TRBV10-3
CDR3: CAISDLGSGGAEAFF

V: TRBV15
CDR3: CATSRESWGRGNIQYF

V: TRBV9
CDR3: CASSVGEAKNIQYF

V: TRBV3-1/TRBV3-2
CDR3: CASQPRTSGNQETQYF

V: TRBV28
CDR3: CASRQTGGLYGYTF

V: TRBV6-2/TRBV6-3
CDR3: CASSFLTGAWNQPQHF

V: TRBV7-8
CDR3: CASSARTSGGRVEQFF

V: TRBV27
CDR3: CASGAGLWEKLFF

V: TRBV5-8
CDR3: CASSLTGVTGNTIYF

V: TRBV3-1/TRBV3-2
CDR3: CASSNPREIRQGASYEQYF

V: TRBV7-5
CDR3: CARSLQDTSYEQYF

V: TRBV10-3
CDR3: CAISESVQGYEQYF

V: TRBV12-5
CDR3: CAKGGESPLHF

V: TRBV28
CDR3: CASSLLAPTDTQYF

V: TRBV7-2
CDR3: CASSRDLRTDTQYF

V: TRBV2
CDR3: CASSGTGAGKLFF

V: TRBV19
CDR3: CASRQGSSYNEQFF

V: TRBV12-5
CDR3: CASGPGQFSISSNQPQHF

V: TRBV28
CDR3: CASSLPAGNTEAFF

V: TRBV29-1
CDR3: CSVEGSGRSNGYTF

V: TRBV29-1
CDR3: CSVEGLANTYNEQFF

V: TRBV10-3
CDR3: CAISESGRAEGSEAFF

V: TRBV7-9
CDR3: CASSSQGYEQYF

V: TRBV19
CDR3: CASSKLTGGRGTQETQYF

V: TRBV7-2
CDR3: CASSFGGRGRADTQYF

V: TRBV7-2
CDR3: CASSSPGPEAFF

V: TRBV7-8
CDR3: CASSLRPLMTYEQYF

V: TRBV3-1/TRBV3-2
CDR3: CASSQGLAQKNIQYF

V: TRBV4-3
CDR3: CASSQGTGGRETQYF

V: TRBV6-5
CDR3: CASSSDRGQHNEQFF

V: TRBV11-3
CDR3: CASSLDAGGTPYEQYF

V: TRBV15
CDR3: CATSKGQGRNEQFF

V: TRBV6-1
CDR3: CASSALAGVGTDTQYF

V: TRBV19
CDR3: CASSRRALQETQYF

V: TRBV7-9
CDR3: CASSLGGGGTEAFF

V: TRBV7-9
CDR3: CASSRRQGQRNEQYF

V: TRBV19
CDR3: CASSIEGSGSIGELFF

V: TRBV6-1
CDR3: CASILQGTDGYTF

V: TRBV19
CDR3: CASSILGRGPNTEQFF

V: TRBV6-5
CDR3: CASSYSGTGSYEQYF